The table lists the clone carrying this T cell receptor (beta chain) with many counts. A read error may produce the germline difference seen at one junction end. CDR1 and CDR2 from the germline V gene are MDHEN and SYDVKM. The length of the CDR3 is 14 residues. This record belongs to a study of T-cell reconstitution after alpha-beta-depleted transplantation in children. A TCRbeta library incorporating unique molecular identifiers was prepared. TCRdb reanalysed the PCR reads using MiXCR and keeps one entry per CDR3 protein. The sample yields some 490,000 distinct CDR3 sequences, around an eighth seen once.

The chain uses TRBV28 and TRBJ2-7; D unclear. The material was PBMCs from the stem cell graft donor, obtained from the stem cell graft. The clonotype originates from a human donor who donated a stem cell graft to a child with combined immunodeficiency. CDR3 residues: CASGLVRSSYEQYF. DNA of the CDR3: TGTGCCAGCGGTTTGGTCAGGAGCTCCTACGAGCAGTACTTC.